This T cell receptor (beta chain) was observed in a study of control samples from healthy donors and cancer patients. The CDR3 runs 13 residues. Deletions cut 4 bases from V and 0 bases from J, with 6 bases between. CDR1 and CDR2 from the germline V gene are MRHNA and SNTAGT. In this sample, this clone turned up once. The protocol was immunoSEQ multiplex PCR, while the TCRdb copy is restricted to in-frame clones and leaves out a portion. The table includes 150,000 to 200,000 clones, around 88% detected once. The material sequenced was blood. The chain carries TRBV6-4 and TRBJ1-1; D is ambiguous. This receptor was taken from a woman under 40 in good health. The CDR3 loop reads CASSVDVNTEAFF. DNA for the CDR3: TGTGCCAGCAGTGTGGATGTGAACACTGAAGCTTTCTTT.